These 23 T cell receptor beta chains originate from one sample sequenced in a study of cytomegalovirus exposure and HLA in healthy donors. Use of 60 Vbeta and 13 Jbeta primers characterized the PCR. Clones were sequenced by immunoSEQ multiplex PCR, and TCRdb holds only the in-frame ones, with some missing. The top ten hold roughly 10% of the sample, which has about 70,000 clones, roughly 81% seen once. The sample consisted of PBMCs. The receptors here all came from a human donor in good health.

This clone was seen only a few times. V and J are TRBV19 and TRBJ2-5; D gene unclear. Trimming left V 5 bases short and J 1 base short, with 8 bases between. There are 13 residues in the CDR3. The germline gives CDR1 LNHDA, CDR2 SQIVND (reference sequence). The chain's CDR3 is CASSREPQETQYF. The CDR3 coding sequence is TGTGCCAGTAGTCGCGAGCCCCAAGAGACCCAGTACTTC.

The chain's CDR3 is CSVQVLDSNQPQHF. DNA for the CDR3: TGCAGCGTCCAGGTCTTAGATAGCAATCAGCCCCAGCATTTT. The rearrangement links TRBV29-1 to TRBJ1-5; no firm D call. There are 14 residues in the CDR3. The V gene lost 6 bases and the J gene lost 0 bases, with 12 bases spanning the gap. Germline loops: CDR1 SQVTM, CDR2 ANQGSEA.

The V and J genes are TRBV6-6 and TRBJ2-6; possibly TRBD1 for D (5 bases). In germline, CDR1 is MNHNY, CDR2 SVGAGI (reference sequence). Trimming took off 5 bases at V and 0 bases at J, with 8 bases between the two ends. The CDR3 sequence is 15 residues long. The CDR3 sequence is CASSLQVSGANVLTF. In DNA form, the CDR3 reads TGTGCCAGCAGTCTACAGGTCTCTGGGGCCAACGTCCTGACTTTC.

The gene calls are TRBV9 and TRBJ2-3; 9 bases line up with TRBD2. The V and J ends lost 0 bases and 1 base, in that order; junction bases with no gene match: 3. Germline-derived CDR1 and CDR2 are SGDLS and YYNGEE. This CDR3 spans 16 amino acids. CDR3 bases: TGTGCCAGCAGCGTAGATTTAGCGGGGGGCACAGATACGCAGTATTTT. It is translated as CASSVDLAGGTDTQYF. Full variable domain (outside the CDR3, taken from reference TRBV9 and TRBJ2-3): DSGVTQTPKHLITATGQRVTLRCSPRSGDLSVYWYQQSLDQGLQFLIQYYNGEERAKGNILERFSAQQFPDLHSELNLSSLELGDSALYFCASSVDLAGGTDTQYFGPGTRLTVL.

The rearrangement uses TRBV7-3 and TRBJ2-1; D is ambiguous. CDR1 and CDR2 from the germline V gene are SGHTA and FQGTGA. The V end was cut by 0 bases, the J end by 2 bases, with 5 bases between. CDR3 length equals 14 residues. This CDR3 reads CASSLTATYNEQFF. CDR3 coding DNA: TGTGCCAGCAGCTTAACGGCAACCTACAATGAGCAGTTCTTC. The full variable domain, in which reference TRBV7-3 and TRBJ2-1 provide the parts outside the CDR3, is GAGVSQTPSNKVTEKGKYVELRCDPISGHTALYWYRQSLGQGPEFLIYFQGTGAADDSGLPNDRFFAVRPEGSVSTLKIQRTERGDSAVYLCASSLTATYNEQFFGPGTRLTVL.

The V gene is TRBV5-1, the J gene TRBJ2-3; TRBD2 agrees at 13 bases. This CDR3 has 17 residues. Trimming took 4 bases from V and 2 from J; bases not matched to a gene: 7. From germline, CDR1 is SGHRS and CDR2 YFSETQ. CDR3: CASSTGLAGTLTDTQYF. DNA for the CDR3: TGCGCCAGCAGCACGGGACTAGCGGGGACCCTCACAGATACGCAGTATTTT. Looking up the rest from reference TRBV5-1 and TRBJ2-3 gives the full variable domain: KAGVTQTPRYLIKTRGQQVTLSCSPISGHRSVSWYQQTPGQGLQFLFEYFSETQRNKGNFPGRFSGRQFSNSRSEMNVSTLELGDSALYLCASSTGLAGTLTDTQYFGPGTRLTVL.

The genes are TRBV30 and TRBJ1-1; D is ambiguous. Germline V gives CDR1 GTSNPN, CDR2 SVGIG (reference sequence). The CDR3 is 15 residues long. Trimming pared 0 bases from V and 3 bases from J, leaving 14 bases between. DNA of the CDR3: TGTGCCTGGAGTGTAAATCCCCCCCCGGACACTGAAGCTTTCTTT. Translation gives CAWSVNPPPDTEAFF.

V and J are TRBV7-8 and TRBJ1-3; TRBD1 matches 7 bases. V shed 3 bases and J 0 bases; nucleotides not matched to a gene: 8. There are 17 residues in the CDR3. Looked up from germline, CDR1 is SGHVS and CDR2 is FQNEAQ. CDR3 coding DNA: TGTGCCAGCAGCTTGAGCCCTGGGACAGACTCTGGAAACACCATATATTTT. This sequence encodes CASSLSPGTDSGNTIYF.

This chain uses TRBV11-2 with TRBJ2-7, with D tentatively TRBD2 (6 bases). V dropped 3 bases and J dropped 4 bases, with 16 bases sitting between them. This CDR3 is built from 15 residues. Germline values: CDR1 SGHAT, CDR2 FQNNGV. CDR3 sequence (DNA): TGTGCCAGCAGCTTTCTGCGGGATCGGTTTTACGAGCAGTACTTC. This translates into CASSFLRDRFYEQYF.

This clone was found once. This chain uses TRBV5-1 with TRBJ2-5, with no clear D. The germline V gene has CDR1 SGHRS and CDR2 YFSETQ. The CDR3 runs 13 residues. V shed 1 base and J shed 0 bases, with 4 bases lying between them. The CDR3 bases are TGCGCCAGCAGCTTGCCGGACCAAGAGACCCAGTACTTC. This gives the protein CASSLPDQETQYF.

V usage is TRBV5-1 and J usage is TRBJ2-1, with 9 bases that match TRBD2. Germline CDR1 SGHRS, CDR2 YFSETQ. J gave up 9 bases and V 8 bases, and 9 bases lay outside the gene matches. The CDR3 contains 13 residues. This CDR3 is CASQYSGRPEQFF. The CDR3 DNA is TGCGCCAGTCAGTATAGCGGGAGACCTGAGCAGTTCTTC.

CDR3 in DNA: TGCAGCGTTCCCCTGGGGGGGCCATACAATGAGCAGTTCTTC. Translated, it gives CSVPLGGPYNEQFF. The V call is TRBV29-1, the J call TRBJ2-1; D may be TRBD2 (7 bases). Germline V gene data show CDR1 as SQVTM and CDR2 as ANQGSEA. This CDR3 region has 14 residues. V shed 5 bases and J shed 4 bases, with 15 bases lying between them.

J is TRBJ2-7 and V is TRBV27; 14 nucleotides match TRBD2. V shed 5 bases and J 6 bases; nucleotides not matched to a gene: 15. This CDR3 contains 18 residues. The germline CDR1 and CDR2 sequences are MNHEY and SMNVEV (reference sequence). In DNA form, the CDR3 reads TGTGCCAGCAGTGTGGGACTAGCGGGAGATCTAGTCACCCGCGAGCAGTACTTC. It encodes CASSVGLAGDLVTREQYF.

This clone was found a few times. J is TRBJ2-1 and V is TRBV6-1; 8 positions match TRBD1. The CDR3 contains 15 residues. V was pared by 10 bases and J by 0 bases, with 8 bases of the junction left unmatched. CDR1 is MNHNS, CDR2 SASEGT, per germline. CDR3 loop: CATRKDRDSYNEQFF. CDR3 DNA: TGTGCCACCCGAAAGGACAGGGACTCCTACAATGAGCAGTTCTTC.

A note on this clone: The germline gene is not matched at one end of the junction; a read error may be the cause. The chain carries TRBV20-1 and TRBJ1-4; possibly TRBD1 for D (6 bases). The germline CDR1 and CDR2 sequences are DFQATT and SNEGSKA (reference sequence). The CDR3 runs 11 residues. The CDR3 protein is CGQPKNEKLFF. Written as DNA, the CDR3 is TGTGGACAGCCTAAAAATGAAAAACTGTTTTTT.

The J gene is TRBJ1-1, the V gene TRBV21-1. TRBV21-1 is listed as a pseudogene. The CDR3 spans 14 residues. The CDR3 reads CASPWEGMNTEAFF. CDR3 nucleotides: TGTGCCAGCCCATGGGAGGGGATGAACACTGAAGCTTTCTTT.

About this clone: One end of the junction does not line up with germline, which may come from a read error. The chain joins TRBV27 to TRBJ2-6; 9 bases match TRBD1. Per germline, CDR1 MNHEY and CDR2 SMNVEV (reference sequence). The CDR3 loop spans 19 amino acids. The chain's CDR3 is CAGSYSTGGGGSGANVLTF. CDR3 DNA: TGTGCCGGCAGTTACTCGACAGGGGGAGGGGGCTCTGGGGCCAACGTCCTGACTTTC. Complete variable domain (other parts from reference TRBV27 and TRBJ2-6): EAQVTQNPRYLITVTGKKLTVTCSQNMNHEYMSWYRQDPGLGLRQIYYSMNVEVTDKGDVPEGYKVSRKEKRNFPLILESPSPNQTSLYFCAGSYSTGGGGSGANVLTFGAGSRLTVL.

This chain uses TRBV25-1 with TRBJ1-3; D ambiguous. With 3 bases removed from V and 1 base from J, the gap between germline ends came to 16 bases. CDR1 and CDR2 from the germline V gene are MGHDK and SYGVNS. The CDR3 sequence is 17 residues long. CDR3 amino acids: CASSDPRNTYSGNTIYF. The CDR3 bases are TGTGCCAGCAGTGATCCCCGAAATACTTATTCTGGAAACACCATATATTTT.

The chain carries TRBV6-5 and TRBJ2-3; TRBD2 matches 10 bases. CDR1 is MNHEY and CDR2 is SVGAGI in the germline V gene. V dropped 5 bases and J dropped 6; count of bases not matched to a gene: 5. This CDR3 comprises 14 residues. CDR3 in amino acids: CASSPLTSGDTQYF. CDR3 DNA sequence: TGTGCCAGCAGTCCGTTGACTAGCGGGGATACGCAGTATTTT.

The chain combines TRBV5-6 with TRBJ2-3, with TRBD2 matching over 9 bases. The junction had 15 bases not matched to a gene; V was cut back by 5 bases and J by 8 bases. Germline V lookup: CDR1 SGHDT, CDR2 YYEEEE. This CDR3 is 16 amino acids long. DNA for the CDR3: TGTGCCAGCAGGCGTGGAGGGGCGGGAGGGCAAGGTACGCAGTATTTT. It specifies CASRRGGAGGQGTQYF.

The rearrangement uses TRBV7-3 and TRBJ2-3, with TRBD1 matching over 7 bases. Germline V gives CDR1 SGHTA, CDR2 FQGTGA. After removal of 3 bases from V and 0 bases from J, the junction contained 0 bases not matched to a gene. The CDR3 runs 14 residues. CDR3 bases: TGTGCCAGCAGCTTGGGACAGAGCACAGATACGCAGTATTTT. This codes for CASSLGQSTDTQYF. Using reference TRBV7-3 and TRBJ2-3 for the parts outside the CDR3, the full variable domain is GAGVSQTPSNKVTEKGKYVELRCDPISGHTALYWYRQSLGQGPEFLIYFQGTGAADDSGLPNDRFFAVRPEGSVSTLKIQRTERGDSAVYLCASSLGQSTDTQYFGPGTRLTVL.

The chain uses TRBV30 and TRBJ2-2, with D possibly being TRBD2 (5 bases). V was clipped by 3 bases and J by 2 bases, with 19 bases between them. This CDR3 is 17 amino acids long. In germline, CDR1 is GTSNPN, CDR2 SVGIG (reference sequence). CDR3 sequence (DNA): TGTGCCTGGAGCAGAACCCCAACTAGTTTTAACACCGGGGAGCTGTTTTTT. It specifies CAWSRTPTSFNTGELFF.

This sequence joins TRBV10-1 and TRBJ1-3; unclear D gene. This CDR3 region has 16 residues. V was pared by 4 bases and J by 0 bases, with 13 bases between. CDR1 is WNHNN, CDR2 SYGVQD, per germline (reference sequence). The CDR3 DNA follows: TGCGCCAGCAGTGCCGGGATCTCAAGCTCTGGAAACACCATATATTTT. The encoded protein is CASSAGISSSGNTIYF.